This section outlines one TCR beta chain sequence together with its context. This entry comes from a study of blood T cells in healthy people across ages. Germline V gene sequence: CDR1 MDHEN, CDR2 SYDVKM. V lost 6 bases and J lost 10, with 13 bases in between. The CDR3 contains 13 residues. The second PCR ran about 6 to 12 cycles with a sample-barcoded 5' primer and J-beta primers. TCRdb recomputed calls from the 5' RACE reads with MiXCR, one row per CDR3 protein. Of nearly 800,000 distinct CDR3 sequences in the sample, just under 25% were seen once. These records were also assigned to another study, of T cells of mothers and their children. That publication notes: The TCR beta CDR3 read count exceeded 9.5 million for each mother and was about 3.1 million for each child.

This chain connects TRBV28 to TRBJ1-6; D gene ambiguous. Specimen: blood. This receptor was identified in a boy aged 5-17 years in good health. The chain's CDR3 is CASRLAGVSPLHF. CDR3 DNA sequence: TGTGCCAGCAGACTCGCGGGTGTGTCACCCCTCCACTTT.